This T cell receptor beta chain was recovered during a study of human T cells and chemical hapten exposure. In the study overall: The patients, most of them female, presented with alopecia areata, totalis or universalis.

V dropped 4 bases and J dropped 0; count of bases not matched to a gene: 13. The CDR3 is 17 residues long. Germline V gives CDR1 DFQATT, CDR2 SNEGSKA (reference sequence). A few counts support this clonotype. Time point given: patch test 1, 2 weeks after DPC sensitization. Treatment specified: therapeutic diphenylcyclopropenone sensitization with weekly scalp DPC. Sequencing started from total RNA isolated from unfractionated whole blood. TCRdb passed the RACE reads through MiXCR, listing each CDR3 protein once. The data contain under 450,000 distinct CDR3 sequences, roughly 4.8% of them singletons. The rearrangement joins TRBV20-1 to TRBJ1-2; 8 positions agree with TRBD1. The sequences come from whole blood, collected in connection with sensitization to the hapten diphenylcyclopropenone (DPC). The TCR comes from a woman between 50 and 59 years old with alopecia areata. Some clones in this sample may be carry-over from other donors' samples. CDR3 sequence reads: CSATPRDRSVANYGYTF. In DNA form, the CDR3 reads TGCAGTGCTACCCCCCGGGACAGGAGTGTAGCTAACTATGGCTACACCTTC.